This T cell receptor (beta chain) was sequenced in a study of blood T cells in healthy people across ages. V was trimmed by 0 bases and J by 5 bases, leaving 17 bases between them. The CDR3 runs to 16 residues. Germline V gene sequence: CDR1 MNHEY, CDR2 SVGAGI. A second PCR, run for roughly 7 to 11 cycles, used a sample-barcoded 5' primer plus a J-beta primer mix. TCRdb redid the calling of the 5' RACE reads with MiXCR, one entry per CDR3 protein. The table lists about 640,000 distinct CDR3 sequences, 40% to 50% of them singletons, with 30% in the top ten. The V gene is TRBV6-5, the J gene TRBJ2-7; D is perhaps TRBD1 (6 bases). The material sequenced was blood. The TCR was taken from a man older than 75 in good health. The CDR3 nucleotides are TGTGCCAGCAGTTACTCGTTCGGGCAGGGGTTGGACGAGCAGTACTTC. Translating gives CASSYSFGQGLDEQYF.